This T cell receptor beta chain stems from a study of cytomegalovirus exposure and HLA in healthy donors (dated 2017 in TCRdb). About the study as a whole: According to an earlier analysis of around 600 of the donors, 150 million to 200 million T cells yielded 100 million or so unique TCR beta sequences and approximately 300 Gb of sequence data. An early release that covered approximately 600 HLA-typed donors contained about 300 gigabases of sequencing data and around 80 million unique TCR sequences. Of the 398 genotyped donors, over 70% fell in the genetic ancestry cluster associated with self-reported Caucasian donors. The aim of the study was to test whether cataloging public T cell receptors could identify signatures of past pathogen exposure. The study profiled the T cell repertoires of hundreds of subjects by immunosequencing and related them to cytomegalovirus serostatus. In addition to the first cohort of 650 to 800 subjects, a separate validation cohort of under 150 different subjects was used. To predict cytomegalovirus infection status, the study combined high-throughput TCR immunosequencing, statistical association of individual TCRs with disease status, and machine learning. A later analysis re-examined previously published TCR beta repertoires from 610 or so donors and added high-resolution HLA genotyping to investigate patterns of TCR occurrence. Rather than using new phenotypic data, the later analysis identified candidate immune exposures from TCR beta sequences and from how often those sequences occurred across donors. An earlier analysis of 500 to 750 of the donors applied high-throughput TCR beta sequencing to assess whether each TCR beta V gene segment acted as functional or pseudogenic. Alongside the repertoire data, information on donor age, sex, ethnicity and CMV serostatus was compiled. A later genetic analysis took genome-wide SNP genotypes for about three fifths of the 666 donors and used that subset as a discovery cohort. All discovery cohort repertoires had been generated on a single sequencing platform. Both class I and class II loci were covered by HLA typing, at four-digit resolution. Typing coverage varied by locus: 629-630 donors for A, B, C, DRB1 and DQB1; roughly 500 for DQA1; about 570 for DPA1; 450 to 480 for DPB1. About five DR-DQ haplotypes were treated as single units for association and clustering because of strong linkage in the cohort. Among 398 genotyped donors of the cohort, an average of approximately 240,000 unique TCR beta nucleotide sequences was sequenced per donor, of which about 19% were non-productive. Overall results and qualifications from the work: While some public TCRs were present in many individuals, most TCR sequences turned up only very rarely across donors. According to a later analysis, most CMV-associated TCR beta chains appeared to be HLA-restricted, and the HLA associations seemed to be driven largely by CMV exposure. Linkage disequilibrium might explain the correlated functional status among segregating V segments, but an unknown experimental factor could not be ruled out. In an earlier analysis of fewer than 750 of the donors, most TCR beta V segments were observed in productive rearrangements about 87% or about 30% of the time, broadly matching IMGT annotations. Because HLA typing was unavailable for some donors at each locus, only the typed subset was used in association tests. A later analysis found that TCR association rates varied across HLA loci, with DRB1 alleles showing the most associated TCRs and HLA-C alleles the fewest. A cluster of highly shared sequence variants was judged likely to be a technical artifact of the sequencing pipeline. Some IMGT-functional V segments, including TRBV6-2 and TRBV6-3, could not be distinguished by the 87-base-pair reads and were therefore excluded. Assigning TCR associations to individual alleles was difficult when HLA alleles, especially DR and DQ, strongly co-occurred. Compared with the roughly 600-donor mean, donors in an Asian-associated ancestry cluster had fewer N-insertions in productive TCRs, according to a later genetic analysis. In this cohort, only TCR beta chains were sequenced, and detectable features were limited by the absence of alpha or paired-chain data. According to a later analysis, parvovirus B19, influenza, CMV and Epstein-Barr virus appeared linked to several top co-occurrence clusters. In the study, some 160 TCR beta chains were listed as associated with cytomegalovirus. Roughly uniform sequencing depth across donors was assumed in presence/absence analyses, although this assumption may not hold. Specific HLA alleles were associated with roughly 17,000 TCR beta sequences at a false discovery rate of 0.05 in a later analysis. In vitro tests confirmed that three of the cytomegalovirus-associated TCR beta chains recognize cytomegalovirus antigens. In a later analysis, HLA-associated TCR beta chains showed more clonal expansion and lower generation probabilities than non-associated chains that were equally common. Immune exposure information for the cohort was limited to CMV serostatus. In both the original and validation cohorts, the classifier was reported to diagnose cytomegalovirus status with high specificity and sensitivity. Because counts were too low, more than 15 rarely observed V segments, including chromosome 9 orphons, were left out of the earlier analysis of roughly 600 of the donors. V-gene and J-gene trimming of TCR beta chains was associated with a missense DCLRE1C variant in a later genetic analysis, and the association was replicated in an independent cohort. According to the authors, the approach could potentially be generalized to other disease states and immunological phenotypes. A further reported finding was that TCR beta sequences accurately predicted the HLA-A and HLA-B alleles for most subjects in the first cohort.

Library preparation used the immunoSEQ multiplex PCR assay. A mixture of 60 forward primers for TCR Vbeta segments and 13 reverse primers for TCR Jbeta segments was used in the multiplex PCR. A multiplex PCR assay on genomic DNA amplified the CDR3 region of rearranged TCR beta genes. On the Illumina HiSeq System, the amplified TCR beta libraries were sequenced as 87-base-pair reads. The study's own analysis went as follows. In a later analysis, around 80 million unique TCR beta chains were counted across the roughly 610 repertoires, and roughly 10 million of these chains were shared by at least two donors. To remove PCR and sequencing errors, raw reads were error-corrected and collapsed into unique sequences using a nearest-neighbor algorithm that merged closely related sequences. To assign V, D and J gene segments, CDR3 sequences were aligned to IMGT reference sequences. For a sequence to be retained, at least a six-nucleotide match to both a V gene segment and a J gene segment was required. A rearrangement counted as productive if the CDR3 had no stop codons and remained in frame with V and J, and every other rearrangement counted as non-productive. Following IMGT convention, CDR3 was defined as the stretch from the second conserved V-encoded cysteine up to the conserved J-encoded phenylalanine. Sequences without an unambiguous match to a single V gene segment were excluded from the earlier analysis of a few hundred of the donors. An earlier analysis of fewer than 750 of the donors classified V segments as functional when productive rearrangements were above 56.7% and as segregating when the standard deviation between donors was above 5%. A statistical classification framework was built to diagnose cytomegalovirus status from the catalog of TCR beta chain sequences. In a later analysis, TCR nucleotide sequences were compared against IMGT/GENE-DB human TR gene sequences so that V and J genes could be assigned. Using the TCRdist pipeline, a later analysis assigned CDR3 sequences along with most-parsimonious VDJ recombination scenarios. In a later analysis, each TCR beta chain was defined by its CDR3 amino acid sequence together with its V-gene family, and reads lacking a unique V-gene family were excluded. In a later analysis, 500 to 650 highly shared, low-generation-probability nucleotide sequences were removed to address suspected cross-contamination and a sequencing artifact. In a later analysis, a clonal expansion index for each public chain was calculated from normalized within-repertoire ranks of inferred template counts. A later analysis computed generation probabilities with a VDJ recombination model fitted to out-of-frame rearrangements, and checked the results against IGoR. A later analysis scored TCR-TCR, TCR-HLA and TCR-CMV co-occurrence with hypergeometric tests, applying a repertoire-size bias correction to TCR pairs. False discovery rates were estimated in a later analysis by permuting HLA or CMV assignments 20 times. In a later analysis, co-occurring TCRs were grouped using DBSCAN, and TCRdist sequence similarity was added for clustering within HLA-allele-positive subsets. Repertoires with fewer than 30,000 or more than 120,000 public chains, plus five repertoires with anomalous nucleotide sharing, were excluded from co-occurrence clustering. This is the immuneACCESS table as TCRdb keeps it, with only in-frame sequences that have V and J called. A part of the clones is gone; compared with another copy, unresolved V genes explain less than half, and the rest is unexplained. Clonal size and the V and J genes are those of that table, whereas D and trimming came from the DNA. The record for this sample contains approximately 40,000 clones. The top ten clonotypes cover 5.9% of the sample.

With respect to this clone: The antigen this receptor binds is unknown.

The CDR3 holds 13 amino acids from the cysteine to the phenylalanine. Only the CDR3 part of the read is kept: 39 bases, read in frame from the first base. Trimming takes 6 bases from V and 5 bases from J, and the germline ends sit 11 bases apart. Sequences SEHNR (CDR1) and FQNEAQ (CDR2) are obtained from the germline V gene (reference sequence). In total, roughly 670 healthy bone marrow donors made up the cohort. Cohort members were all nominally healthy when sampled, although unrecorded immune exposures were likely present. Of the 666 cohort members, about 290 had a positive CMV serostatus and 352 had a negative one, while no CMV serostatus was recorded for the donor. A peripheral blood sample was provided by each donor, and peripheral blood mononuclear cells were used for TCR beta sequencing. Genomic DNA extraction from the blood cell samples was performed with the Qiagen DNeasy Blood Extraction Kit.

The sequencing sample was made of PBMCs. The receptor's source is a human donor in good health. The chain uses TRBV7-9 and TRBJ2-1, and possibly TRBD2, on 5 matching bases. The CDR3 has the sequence CASRLDGNNEQFF. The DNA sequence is TGTGCCAGCAGACTTGACGGGAACAATGAGCAGTTCTTC.